This entry lists 29 T cell receptor beta chains sequenced from one sample in a study of blood T cell repertoires in COVID-19. Clones were sequenced by immunoSEQ multiplex PCR, and TCRdb holds only the in-frame ones, with some missing. The data show 150,000 to 200,000 clones, with around four fifths seen just once and under 3.5% held by the top ten. Sequencing was carried out using peripheral blood. The receptor set was obtained from a woman aged 80 or older with active or convalescent COVID-19.

This chain links TRBV25-1 with TRBJ1-1, with a possible D match to TRBD1 (5 bases). This CDR3 contains 13 residues. Trimming shortened V by 1 base and J by 4 bases, and 7 bases separated the two germline ends. Looked up from germline, CDR1 is MGHDK and CDR2 is SYGVNS. The chain's CDR3 is CASSELGGTEAFF. CDR3 DNA sequence: TGTGCCAGCAGTGAATTGGGGGGCACTGAAGCTTTCTTT. Based on the CDR3 plus reference TRBV25-1 and TRBJ1-1, the full variable domain is EADIYQTPRYLVIGTGKKITLECSQTMGHDKMYWYQQDPGMELHLIHYSYGVNSTEKGDLSSESTVSRIRTEHFPLTLESARPSHTSQYLCASSELGGTEAFFGQGTRLTVV.

This rearrangement joins TRBV24-1 to TRBJ1-5; the D is unclear. V was clipped by 6 bases and J by 0 bases, with 8 bases between them. The CDR3 is made up of 14 amino acids. Per germline, CDR1 KGHDR and CDR2 SFDVKD. The CDR3 bases are TGTGCCACCAGTTGGAGGCATAGCAATCAGCCCCAGCATTTT. Translated, it gives CATSWRHSNQPQHF.

This rearrangement joins TRBV6-6 to TRBJ2-3; unclear D gene. The length of the CDR3 is 14 residues. Per the germline V gene, CDR1 is MNHNY and CDR2 is SVGAGI (reference sequence). V was cut by 2 bases and J by 0 bases, with 6 bases left in between. CDR3 coding DNA: TGTGCCAGCAGTTACGCTACTAGCACAGATACGCAGTATTTT. Its protein is CASSYATSTDTQYF.

The rearrangement uses TRBV7-2 and TRBJ1-2; TRBD1 matches at 8 bases. The length of the CDR3 is 13 residues. The germline CDR1 and CDR2 sequences are SGHTA and FQGNSA. The V gene end was trimmed by 2 bases and the J gene end by 4 bases; junction bases not matched to a gene: 0. CDR3 region: CASSLQGAYGYTF. The CDR3 DNA sequence: TGTGCCAGCAGCTTACAGGGGGCCTATGGCTACACCTTC.

The rearrangement uses TRBV7-3 and TRBJ1-6; D is ambiguous. V gave up 2 bases and J gave up 4 bases, with 12 bases separating them. Germline values: CDR1 SGHTA, CDR2 FQGTGA. The CDR3 contains 16 residues. The CDR3 coding sequence is TGTGCCAGCAGCTTATCAGCGTCATCGTATAATTCACCCCTCCACTTT. Protein product: CASSLSASSYNSPLHF.

This clone occurred once. The chain uses TRBV3-1 (or the pseudogene TRBV3-2) and TRBJ2-2, with TRBD1 matching over 8 bases. Germline V gene lookup returns CDR1 LGHDT and CDR2 YNNKEL (reference sequence). Trimming took 4 bases from V and 9 from J; bases not matched to a gene: 10. CDR3 length equals 15 residues. The CDR3 DNA is TGTGCCAGCAGCCTCTCAGGGGGCAGGGTCCGGGAGCTGTTTTTT. The encoded protein is CASSLSGGRVRELFF.

The V and J genes are TRBV6-1 and TRBJ2-1; 10 bases line up with TRBD2. The CDR3 sequence is 16 residues long. Germline-derived CDR1 and CDR2 are MNHNS and SASEGT. With 3 bases clipped from V and 6 bases from J, the junction kept 8 bases outside the gene matches. The CDR3 loop is CASSELGSGGTNEQFF. The CDR3 DNA reads TGTGCCAGCAGTGAGTTGGGTAGCGGGGGGACCAATGAGCAGTTCTTC.

This clone was seen only a few times. This chain connects TRBV5-1 to TRBJ1-2; TRBD1 matches at 10 bases. Germline-derived CDR1 and CDR2 are SGHRS and YFSETQ. The CDR3 has 15 residues. V lost 3 bases to trimming and J lost 0 bases; unmatched junction nucleotides: 2. CDR3 residues: CASSSTGGSNYGYTF. The CDR3 DNA sequence: TGCGCCAGCAGCTCGACAGGGGGCTCTAACTATGGCTACACCTTC.

The chain links TRBV10-3 to TRBJ2-3; TRBD1 agrees at 7 bases. Germline-derived CDR1 and CDR2 are ENHRY and SYGVKD. V gave up 5 bases and J gave up 2 bases; unmatched junction bases: 7. This CDR3 is 15 amino acids long. The CDR3 sequence is CAISKTGVHTDTQYF. The CDR3 bases are TGTGCCATCAGTAAAACAGGGGTCCACACAGATACGCAGTATTTT.

V and J are TRBV4-1 and TRBJ1-2; 7 bases align to TRBD1. This CDR3 comprises 14 residues. Losses at the gene ends were 0 bases for V and 7 bases for J; bases not matched to a gene: 5. The germline CDR1 and CDR2 sequences are MGHRA and YSYEKL. The CDR3 loop is CASSQDGTDGGYTF. The CDR3 DNA reads TGCGCCAGCAGCCAAGATGGGACAGACGGTGGCTACACCTTC.

This sequence joins TRBV19 and TRBJ1-2; no firm D call. Germline V gives CDR1 LNHDA, CDR2 SQIVND (reference sequence). With 7 bases removed from V and 3 bases from J, the gap between germline ends came to 12 bases. The CDR3 extends over 13 amino acids. CDR3 DNA: TGTGCCAGTAAGGCGGGTTTAGACTATGGCTACACCTTC. Amino acid sequence: CASKAGLDYGYTF. The complete variable domain, with remaining parts taken from reference TRBV19 and TRBJ1-2, reads DGGITQSPKYLFRKEGQNVTLSCEQNLNHDAMYWYRQDPGQGLRLIYYSQIVNDFQKGDIAEGYSVSREKKESFPLTVTSAQKNPTAFYLCASKAGLDYGYTFGSGTRLTVV.

This clone appeared a few times. The gene calls are TRBV28 and TRBJ1-1; TRBD1 is a possible D gene (5 bases). CDR3 size: 14 residues. Germline V lookup: CDR1 MDHEN, CDR2 SYDVKM. The V end was cut by 5 bases, the J end by 0 bases, with 10 bases between. The CDR3 sequence is CASSLRQMNTEAFF. The DNA of the CDR3 is TGTGCCAGCAGTCTAAGACAGATGAACACTGAAGCTTTCTTT.

This chain connects TRBV6-2 or TRBV6-3 to TRBJ2-7; 11 bases are shared with TRBD1. CDR3 size: 14 residues. The germline gives CDR1 MNHEY, CDR2 SVGEGT. The trim removed 4 bases at V and 7 bases at J, leaving 6 bases unmatched. CDR3 in amino acids: CASSLGQGAGEQYF. The CDR3, as DNA: TGTGCCAGCAGTTTAGGACAGGGGGCAGGAGAGCAGTACTTC.

In its sample, this clone was seen a few times. This chain joins TRBV2 and TRBJ1-2; tentative D call: TRBD1 (6 bases). There are 14 residues in the CDR3. CDR1 and CDR2 (germline): SNHLY, FYNNEI. Trimming stripped 6 bases from V and 0 bases from J, with 11 bases between. CDR3 loop: CASRAQGSNYGYTF. The CDR3 nucleotides read TGTGCCAGCAGGGCACAGGGCTCTAACTATGGCTACACCTTC. Complete variable domain (other parts from reference TRBV2 and TRBJ1-2): EPEVTQTPSHQVTQMGQEVILRCVPISNHLYFYWYRQILGQKVEFLVSFYNNEISEKSEIFDDQFSVERPDGSNFTLKIRSTKLEDSAMYFCASRAQGSNYGYTFGSGTRLTVV.

The CDR3 DNA reads as TGTGCCAGCAGCCGGGGGATGGGGGGATTGTTGGAGACCCAGTACTTC. The encoded protein is CASSRGMGGLLETQYF. The chain joins TRBV28 to TRBJ2-5, with D perhaps TRBD2 (6 bases). V lost 6 bases and J lost 5, with 22 bases in between. There are 16 residues in the CDR3. Germline V gives CDR1 MDHEN, CDR2 SYDVKM.

The V gene is TRBV3-1 (or the pseudogene TRBV3-2), the J gene TRBJ2-1, with a weak D call TRBD1 (6 bases). Between the trimmed V and J ends, which lost 1 base and 10 bases, there was a span of 14 bases. Germline V CDR1 and CDR2: LGHDT, YNNKEL (reference sequence). CDR3 length: 14 residues. The CDR3 DNA reads as TGTGCCAGCAGCCAAGGTCAGGGGAAGCGGGAGCAGTTCTTC. The encoded protein is CASSQGQGKREQFF.

The rearrangement uses TRBV7-6 and TRBJ1-1; D unresolved. The CDR3 sequence is 13 residues long. Germline CDR1 reads SGHVS; CDR2 reads FNYEAQ. The V end lost 5 bases, the J end lost 0 bases, and 7 bases lay between the germline ends. The CDR3 nucleotides are TGTGCCAGCAGCGCGACTCTGAACACTGAAGCTTTCTTT. It specifies CASSATLNTEAFF.

V usage is TRBV18 and J usage is TRBJ1-1; TRBD1 agrees at 8 bases. The CDR3 sequence is 16 residues long. V was pared by 2 bases and J by 2 bases, with 7 bases of the junction left unmatched. The germline CDR1 and CDR2 sequences are KGHSH and LQKENI. The chain's CDR3 is CASSPSRGRLNTEAFF. The CDR3 DNA sequence: TGTGCCAGCTCACCATCCAGGGGGCGATTAAACACTGAAGCTTTCTTT.

This clone has more than one count but fewer than ten. The CDR3 DNA sequence: TGTGCCAGCAGTGAAGCATACAGGTTAAACACCGGGGAGCTGTTTTTT. Protein: CASSEAYRLNTGELFF. The chain couples TRBV6-1 to TRBJ2-2; TRBD1 might be the D (5 bases). CDR1 is MNHNS, CDR2 SASEGT, per germline. Deletions cut 0 bases from V and 2 bases from J, with 10 bases between. The CDR3 totals 16 residues.

This clone came up a few times. J is TRBJ2-5 and V is TRBV28; maybe TRBD2 (6 bases). Germline values: CDR1 MDHEN, CDR2 SYDVKM. Trimming stripped 8 bases from V and 7 bases from J, with 17 bases between. The CDR3 spans 13 residues. The CDR3 spells CASLNSGSGTQYF. DNA of the CDR3: TGTGCCAGCCTCAATAGCGGTTCCGGGACCCAGTACTTC.

The chain recombines TRBV5-1 with TRBJ2-2, with 11 bases lining up with TRBD2. After removal of 6 bases from V and 3 bases from J, the junction contained 4 bases not matched to a gene. Per the germline V gene, CDR1 is SGHRS and CDR2 is YFSETQ. CDR3 size: 15 residues. The CDR3 DNA is TGCGCCAGCAACCTAGCGGGGGGCCACACCGGGGAGCTGTTTTTT. Amino acids: CASNLAGGHTGELFF.

This chain uses TRBV5-6 with TRBJ1-5; TRBD1 matches at 8 bases. In germline, CDR1 is SGHDT, CDR2 YYEEEE. V shed 1 base, J shed 5 bases, and the junction held 5 bases outside the gene matches. CDR3 length: 15 residues. CDR3 nucleotide sequence: TGTGCCAGCAGCTTGTCGAGACAGGGGTATCAGCCCCAGCATTTT. Translating it yields CASSLSRQGYQPQHF.

The rearrangement joins TRBV11-2 to TRBJ2-7; no reliable D call. This CDR3 spans 16 amino acids. CDR1 and CDR2 (germline): SGHAT, FQNNGV. Trimming took off 4 bases at V and 1 base at J, with 17 bases between the two ends. The CDR3 protein is CASSSGPMTGSYEQYF. The CDR3 bases are TGTGCCAGCAGCTCCGGCCCCATGACGGGTTCCTACGAGCAGTACTTC.

This clone appeared a single time. J is TRBJ2-2 and V is TRBV28, with D tentatively TRBD2 (6 bases). This CDR3 region has 14 residues. Trimming left V 6 bases short and J 2 bases short, with 10 bases between. From germline, CDR1 is MDHEN and CDR2 SYDVKM. The CDR3 DNA reads as TGTGCCAGCAGCTTGGGGGGTAACACCGGGGAGCTGTTTTTT. Protein sequence: CASSLGGNTGELFF.

In its sample, this clone was seen once. The chain combines TRBV2 with TRBJ2-3, with 8 bases lining up with TRBD1. The CDR3 runs to 12 residues. CDR1 SNHLY and CDR2 FYNNEI come from the germline V gene. V lost 4 bases and J lost 9; bases outside the gene matches: 3. The CDR3 DNA sequence: TGTGCCAGCAGTGCGGACAGGGACACGCAGTATTTT. Translating gives CASSADRDTQYF.

J is TRBJ1-5 and V is TRBV19, with 10 bases identical to TRBD1. The CDR3 covers 18 residues. CDR1 is LNHDA and CDR2 is SQIVND in the germline V gene (reference sequence). With 3 bases clipped from V and 6 bases from J, the junction kept 14 bases outside the gene matches. The CDR3 DNA sequence: TGTGCCAGTAGTATTCTGGGACAGGGGAATGGGGAAGGTCAGCCCCAGCATTTT. It yields the protein CASSILGQGNGEGQPQHF.

The chain combines TRBV6-5 with TRBJ2-7, with 9 bases matching TRBD1. Germline values: CDR1 MNHEY, CDR2 SVGAGI. Trimming at V came to 6 bases and at J to 3 bases, leaving 6 bases not matched to a gene. This CDR3 comprises 14 residues. The CDR3 region has the DNA TGTGCCAGCAGCAACCCGGGACAGGGCTACGAGCAGTACTTC. Translated, it gives CASSNPGQGYEQYF.

J is TRBJ1-2 and V is TRBV9; 7 bases line up with TRBD1. The CDR3 runs to 12 residues. Germline values: CDR1 SGDLS, CDR2 YYNGEE. The junction had 0 bases not matched to a gene; V was cut back by 3 bases and J by 4 bases. This chain's CDR3 is CASSDRGYGYTF. CDR3 bases: TGTGCCAGCAGCGACAGGGGCTATGGCTACACCTTC.

The chain carries TRBV3-1 (or the pseudogene TRBV3-2) and TRBJ1-1; TRBD1 aligns across 11 bases. The CDR3 sequence is 15 residues long. V lost 3 bases to trimming and J lost 5 bases; unmatched junction nucleotides: 5. From germline, CDR1 is LGHDT and CDR2 YNNKEL (reference sequence). CDR3 DNA: TGTGCCAGCAGCCACACCGGGACAGGGGGTACTGAAGCTTTCTTT. It specifies CASSHTGTGGTEAFF.